What follows are 19 T cell receptor beta chains derived from one specimen sequenced in a study of blood T cell repertoires in COVID-19. Data came from immunoSEQ multiplex PCR; TCRdb stores just in-frame clones and leaves some out. The sample holds 180,000 or so clones, more than 65% seen once. The sequencing input was PBMCs or T cells enriched from blood (not recorded which). The receptors derive from a man aged 50-60 years who had recovered from COVID-19.

The V call is TRBV10-3, the J call TRBJ1-1, with TRBD1 matching over 10 bases. CDR1 ENHRY and CDR2 SYGVKD come from the germline V gene. With V trimmed by 6 bases and J by 3 bases, 4 bases remained unmatched. The length of the CDR3 is 14 residues. Written as DNA, the CDR3 is TGTGCCATCAGAGGGACAGGGGTTGACACTGAAGCTTTCTTT. Amino acid sequence: CAIRGTGVDTEAFF.

The V gene is TRBV11-1, the J gene TRBJ2-1, with 8 nucleotides matching TRBD1. With 5 bases clipped from V and 4 bases from J, the junction kept 7 bases outside the gene matches. Germline-derived CDR1 and CDR2 are SGHAT and FQDESV (reference sequence). The CDR3 has 15 amino acids. CDR3 sequence: CASSQGTGKYNEQFF. In DNA, the CDR3 is TGTGCCAGCAGCCAGGGGACAGGAAAATACAATGAGCAGTTCTTC.

This chain links TRBV6-1 with TRBJ1-2, with D tentatively TRBD1 (5 bases). Germline assignment: CDR1 MNHNS and CDR2 SASEGT. The CDR3 length is 14 residues. V shed 0 bases and J shed 1 base, with 6 bases lying between them. The CDR3 bases are TGTGCCAGCAGTGAAGCCCAGGGTAACTATGGCTACACCTTC. This encodes CASSEAQGNYGYTF.

Written as DNA, the CDR3 is TGTGCCAGCAGCTTATCATCACAAACGAACACTGAAGCTTTCTTT. Protein product: CASSLSSQTNTEAFF. The V and J genes are TRBV7-8 and TRBJ1-1; D not resolved. Deletions cut 2 bases from V and 1 base from J, with 11 bases between. Germline values: CDR1 SGHVS, CDR2 FQNEAQ. The CDR3 sequence is 15 residues long.

J is TRBJ1-6 and V is TRBV30; 7 bases align to TRBD1. Per the germline V gene, CDR1 is GTSNPN and CDR2 is SVGIG (reference sequence). V shed 2 bases and J 3 bases; nucleotides not matched to a gene: 7. The CDR3 extends over 16 amino acids. In nucleotides, the CDR3 is TGTGCCTGGAGTTTCCAGGGACAGCGCTATAATTCACCCCTCCACTTT. Translated: CAWSFQGQRYNSPLHF.

The chain links TRBV19 to TRBJ1-2; 9 nucleotides align to TRBD1. V was clipped by 7 bases and J by 5 bases; unmatched bases: 11. This CDR3 has 15 amino acids. Germline CDR1 and CDR2: LNHDA and SQIVND (reference sequence). CDR3 sequence: CASTMGQGYGYGYTF. CDR3 sequence (DNA): TGTGCCAGTACGATGGGACAGGGATATGGGTATGGCTACACCTTC.

This chain connects TRBV16 to TRBJ2-7, with 8 positions matching TRBD1. CDR3 length: 19 amino acids. The germline V gene encodes CDR1 KGHSY and CDR2 FQNENV. Trimming took 0 bases from V and 3 from J; bases not matched to a gene: 16. CDR3 sequence: CASSQSLGQEKKRDYEQYF. CDR3 bases: TGTGCCAGCAGCCAATCCTTGGGACAGGAGAAAAAAAGGGACTACGAGCAGTACTTC.

CDR3: CASSEAPYRGNEKLFF. The CDR3 DNA reads as TGTGCCAGCAGTGAAGCGCCCTACAGGGGGAATGAAAAACTGTTTTTT. The rearrangement uses TRBV6-1 and TRBJ1-4, with 8 nucleotides matching TRBD1. V lost 0 bases, J lost 5 bases, and 5 bases stayed unmatched. Germline lookup yields CDR1 MNHNS and CDR2 SASEGT. This CDR3 contains 16 residues.

The chain uses TRBV19 and TRBJ1-4; TRBD1 matches 11 bases. The CDR3 runs 16 residues. Per germline, CDR1 LNHDA and CDR2 SQIVND (reference sequence). Losses at the gene ends were 3 bases for V and 6 bases for J; bases not matched to a gene: 6. The CDR3 loop is CASSILPGQGDEKLFF. DNA of the CDR3: TGTGCCAGTAGTATCTTACCGGGACAGGGGGATGAAAAACTGTTTTTT.

Here the CDR3 reads CASTSGTAFYEQYF. In DNA, the CDR3 is TGTGCCAGCACCTCCGGGACAGCCTTCTACGAGCAGTACTTC. The V and J genes are TRBV6-5 and TRBJ2-7, with TRBD1 identical over 7 bases. Germline CDR1 and CDR2: MNHEY and SVGAGI. The CDR3 runs to 14 residues. V was clipped by 7 bases and J by 3 bases; unmatched bases: 9.

This clone was seen a single time. This chain links TRBV19 with TRBJ1-6, with 9 positions matching TRBD1. This CDR3 has 14 amino acids. Germline V gene sequence: CDR1 LNHDA, CDR2 SQIVND (reference sequence). Trimming cost V 5 bases and J 9 bases; bases outside gene matches: 5. CDR3 nucleotides: TGTGCCAGTAGTGCCCACAGGGGGCCTTCACCCCTCCACTTT. Residues: CASSAHRGPSPLHF.

The V and J genes are TRBV7-9 and TRBJ1-1; 7 bases are a match to TRBD1. The CDR3 extends over 12 amino acids. The germline gives CDR1 SEHNR, CDR2 FQNEAQ (reference sequence). Trimming cost V 5 bases and J 7 bases; bases outside gene matches: 4. CDR3 in DNA: TGTGCCAGCAGCCCTCACAGGGGTGAAGCTTTCTTT. Translating it yields CASSPHRGEAFF.

The chain links TRBV19 to TRBJ1-5; no firm D call. Germline CDR1 LNHDA, CDR2 SQIVND (reference sequence). V was trimmed by 4 bases and J by 2 bases, leaving 18 bases between them. The CDR3 covers 17 residues. The CDR3 DNA is TGTGCCAGTAGTACCCGTTACTCCGCATCCGGCAATCAGCCCCAGCATTTT. It translates to CASSTRYSASGNQPQHF.

The chain carries TRBV6-5 and TRBJ1-1; D may be TRBD1 (5 bases). V lost 3 bases and J lost 4, with 9 bases in between. The CDR3 consists of 13 residues. In germline, CDR1 is MNHEY, CDR2 SVGAGI. The CDR3 region has the DNA TGTGCCAGCAGTTATGACAGAAGCACTGAAGCTTTCTTT. Protein product: CASSYDRSTEAFF.

The chain joins TRBV4-1 to TRBJ2-3, with a weak D call TRBD1 (6 bases). This CDR3 comprises 16 residues. Deletions cut 4 bases from V and 0 bases from J, with 14 bases between. Germline V lookup: CDR1 MGHRA, CDR2 YSYEKL. The CDR3 sequence is CASSPGATYSTDTQYF. DNA for the CDR3: TGCGCCAGCAGCCCAGGGGCAACCTACAGCACAGATACGCAGTATTTT.

This clone came up once. V usage is TRBV19 and J usage is TRBJ1-2, with D perhaps matching TRBD1 (5 bases). The germline CDR1 and CDR2 sequences are LNHDA and SQIVND (reference sequence). V lost 4 bases and J lost 0, with 18 bases in between. This CDR3 comprises 17 residues. As DNA, the CDR3 is TGTGCCAGTAGTACCCGGACACGTCAAACCCCTAACTATGGCTACACCTTC. The encoded protein is CASSTRTRQTPNYGYTF.

V gene TRBV7-2 combines with J gene TRBJ1-4; a possible D gene is TRBD1 (6 bases). From germline, CDR1 is SGHTA and CDR2 FQGNSA. Trimming cost V 4 bases and J 3 bases, with 15 bases left between them. This CDR3 has 16 residues. In nucleotides, the CDR3 is TGTGCCAGCAGCTCGCTCCCGAGGGGGTCTAATGAAAAACTGTTTTTT. Its protein product is CASSSLPRGSNEKLFF.

The table lists this clone with a count of one. V usage is TRBV27 and J usage is TRBJ2-3; unclear D gene. CDR3 length equals 11 residues. The germline gives CDR1 MNHEY, CDR2 SMNVEV (reference sequence). Trimming stripped 4 bases from V and 3 bases from J, with 2 bases between. CDR3 sequence: CASSSTDTQYF. Written as DNA, the CDR3 is TGTGCCAGCAGTTCTACAGATACGCAGTATTTT.

This clone was detected only once. The chain links TRBV30 to TRBJ1-4; possible D gene TRBD1, 6 bases. Germline lookup yields CDR1 GTSNPN and CDR2 SVGIG (reference sequence). The CDR3 runs to 14 residues. V lost 5 bases and J lost 10, with 20 bases in between. CDR3 protein: CAWYTGMPMRKLFF. CDR3 in DNA: TGTGCCTGGTATACAGGGATGCCCATGAGAAAACTGTTTTTT.